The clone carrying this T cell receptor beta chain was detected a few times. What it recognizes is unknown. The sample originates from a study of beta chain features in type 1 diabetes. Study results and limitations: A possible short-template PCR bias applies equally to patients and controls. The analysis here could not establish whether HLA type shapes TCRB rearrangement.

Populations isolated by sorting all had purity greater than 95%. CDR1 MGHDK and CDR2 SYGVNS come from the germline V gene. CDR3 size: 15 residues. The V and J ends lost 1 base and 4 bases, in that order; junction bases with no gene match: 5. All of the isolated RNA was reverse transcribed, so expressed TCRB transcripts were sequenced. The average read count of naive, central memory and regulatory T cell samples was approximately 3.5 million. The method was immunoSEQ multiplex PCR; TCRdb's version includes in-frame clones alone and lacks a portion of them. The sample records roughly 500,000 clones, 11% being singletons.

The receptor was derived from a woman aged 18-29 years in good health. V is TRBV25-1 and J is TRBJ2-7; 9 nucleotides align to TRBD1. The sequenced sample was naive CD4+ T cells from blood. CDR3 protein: CASSELTGGGYEQYF. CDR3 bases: TGTGCCAGCAGTGAATTAACAGGGGGCGGGTACGAGCAGTACTTC.